What follows describes a single T cell receptor (beta chain). What antigen it recognizes has not been identified. Base qualities are not recorded, but no much larger clone differs from it by a single base. These data are taken from a study of T-cell reconstitution after alpha-beta-depleted transplantation in children (dated by TCRdb to 2016 to 2017). In the study overall: The study quantitatively tracked T-cell immune reconstitution after TCRalphabeta/CD19-depleted allogeneic hematopoietic cell transplantation in children using TCR repertoire profiling. Study-level results and caveats: In some patients, the high TCRbeta diversity seen at day 60 was put down to recipient T cells and intrathymic progenitors that had survived conditioning. About two months after transplant, the apparently early recovery of alphabetaT-cell counts reportedly depended on just several hundred clones that had expanded rapidly and came from non-depleted graft cells. The frequencies of hyperexpanded clones fell over the following months, and after one year, T-cell counts and TCRbeta diversity were mostly attributed to newly produced T cells.

The germline V gene (reference sequence) sets CDR1 to SEHNR and CDR2 to FQNEAQ. V and J are truncated by 4 bases and 4 bases respectively, leaving an intervening sequence of 19 bases. The CDR3 sequence holds 16 residues, the cysteine and phenylalanine included. Here the CDR3 DNA is all that survives: 48 bases in frame from base 1. The intended sense of this specimen's treatment or condition label: allogeneic hematopoietic cell transplantation with graft depleted of TCRalphabeta T cells and CD19 B cells. Transplant recipients were children who received TCRalphabeta/CD19-depleted allogeneic hematopoietic cell grafts. Receptor amplification or capture employed PCR. Sequencing was performed on an Illumina HiSeq 2500. To normalize quantification of the TCRbeta repertoire, the TCR libraries were built with molecular barcoding that relied on unique molecular identifiers. Clones were called with MiXCR by TCRdb after fastp trimmed the public reads at Q25, and only in-frame beta chains were retained. Identical CDR3 protein sequences are pooled into one entry, listed with their most common genes and DNA. Here the sample has approximately 210,000 distinct CDR3 sequences; more than 15% occur a single time. The ten largest make up 43% of the sample.

The sequence derives from a male patient between 2 and 10 years old who had a stem cell transplant for acute lymphoblastic leukemia, so the T cells may come from the graft donor. Sequenced material: PBMCs, mostly from graft donor cells, taken 360 days after TCRalphabeta/CD19-depleted stem cell transplant. The rearrangement combines TRBV7-9 with TRBJ2-5; the D call is possibly TRBD1 or TRBD2, each sharing 5 bases. The CDR3 protein is CASSSTGRPPTETQYF. In nucleotides, the sequence is TGTGCCAGCAGCTCGACGGGACGCCCTCCGACAGAGACCCAGTACTTC. The full variable domain, completed from the reference TRBV7-9 and TRBJ2-5 proteins outside the CDR3, reads DTGVSQNPRHKITKRGQNVTFRCDPISEHNRLYWYRQTLGQGPEFLTYFQNEAQLEKSRLLSDRFSAERPKGSFSTLEIQRTEQGDSAMYLCASSSTGRPPTETQYFGPGTRLLVL.